This T cell receptor (beta chain) was identified in a study of response to subunit inactivated influenza vaccine. Study-wide results and limits: Seasonal influenza vaccination, on each occasion, was suggested by the authors to recruit few new T cells.

One entry per CDR3 protein, called by TCRdb with MiXCR from the RT-PCR reads. The repertoire holds 800,000 or so distinct CDR3 sequences, with 20% to 25% as singletons. The V end was cut by 5 bases, the J end by 6 bases, with 11 bases between. Germline CDR1 and CDR2: LGHDT and YNNKEL (reference sequence). The CDR3 runs to 12 residues. This clonotype was counted a few times. The antigen is not known. The clonotype was recovered from a man in his fifties who received an inactivated influenza vaccine. Sequencing was performed on PBMCs from blood, taken around 5 days after vaccination. This rearrangement joins TRBV3-1 to TRBJ2-7; D unresolved. CDR3 loop: CASSGAGREQYF. The CDR3 DNA reads as TGTGCCAGCAGCGGCGCTGGGCGCGAGCAGTACTTC.